This T cell receptor beta chain appears in the sequencing data of a study of radiotherapy plus CTLA-4 blockade in lung cancer. About the study: Among patients, 15% to 20% showed objective responses, and around 30% had disease control. Findings and caveats of the study: Tumor-derived TCR clones expanded in blood after radiotherapy plus ipilimumab.

Libraries were prepared by immunoSEQ multiplex PCR; TCRdb keeps only in-frame clonotypes and omits some of them. The sample lists roughly 53,000 clones; 84% were seen once. In regard to this clone: Its antigen is still unknown.

Chemo-refractory metastatic non-small-cell lung cancer patients received focal radiation with ipilimumab CTLA-4 blockade. Source: peripheral blood, taken from a patient treated with radiotherapy plus ipilimumab. The source of this sequence is a human donor with non-small cell lung cancer whose response to radiotherapy plus ipilimumab could not be evaluated.

CDR3 bases: TGTGCCAGCAGCTTAGGGACTAGCGGGAGAGAGAGAGATACGCAGTATTTT. It is translated as CASSLGTSGRERDTQYF. V and J are TRBV7-2 and TRBJ2-3; 13 positions agree with TRBD2. The CDR3 runs to 17 residues. V trimming: 1 base; J trimming: 5 bases; junction bases outside the gene matches: 6. CDR1 and CDR2 (germline): SGHTA, FQGNSA.